This entry lists 26 T cell receptor beta chains sequenced from one sample in a study of shared clonotypes between healthy human individuals. Method: immunoSEQ multiplex PCR; TCRdb's copy keeps in-frame clones and lacks some. The sample carries millions of clones, about 93% recorded once. It was CD45RO-negative cells, positively selected for CCR7, that made up naive CD8 cells, with terminally differentiated effector memory CD45RA+ cells excluded. Sequencing was performed on naive CD8+ T cells from PBMCs. These TCRs come from a man younger than 30 in good health. Some clones in this sample may be carry-over from other donors' samples.

This sequence joins TRBV29-1 and TRBJ2-2, with TRBD2 as a possible D gene (7 bases). This CDR3 has 13 amino acids. Trimming shortened V by 3 bases and J by 6 bases, and 11 bases separated the two germline ends. Germline CDR1 SQVTM, CDR2 ANQGSEA. DNA of the CDR3: TGCAGCGTTGACGGGGGGCGCCCCGGGGAGCTGTTTTTT. Its protein is CSVDGGRPGELFF.

The chain is built from TRBV4-2 and TRBJ1-1; D is perhaps TRBD1 (5 bases). V was pared by 1 base and J by 12 bases, with 15 bases between. Germline V gene data show CDR1 as LGHNA and CDR2 as YNFKEQ. This CDR3 region has 13 residues. Written as DNA, the CDR3 is TGTGCCAGCAGCCAAGCAATCGCGCAGGGAACTTTCTTT. Its translation: CASSQAIAQGTFF.

The chain couples TRBV14 to TRBJ2-7; weak D call: TRBD1 (6 bases). The CDR3 consists of 15 residues. V gave up 1 base and J gave up 5 bases, with 15 bases separating them. CDR1 and CDR2 from the germline V gene are SGHDN and FVKESK. CDR3 nucleotides: TGTGCCAGCAGCCAAGTTAGGACAGCCCCACACGAGCAGTACTTC. Amino acid sequence: CASSQVRTAPHEQYF. Using reference TRBV14 and TRBJ2-7 for the parts outside the CDR3, the full variable domain is EAGVTQFPSHSVIEKGQTVTLRCDPISGHDNLYWYRRVMGKEIKFLLHFVKESKQDESGMPNNRFLAERTGGTYSTLKVQPAELEDSGVYFCASSQVRTAPHEQYFGPGTRLTVT.

In the case of this clone: The identical CDR3 is also encoded by other nucleotide sequences in the sample. The rearrangement joins TRBV5-6 to TRBJ1-1; D is undetermined. Germline values: CDR1 SGHDT, CDR2 YYEEEE. V lost 0 bases and J 4 bases, leaving 10 bases between the germline ends. The CDR3 spans 14 residues. The DNA of the CDR3 is TGTGCCAGCAGCTTGGGTGCGGGGTTCACTGAAGCTTTCTTT. Translation: CASSLGAGFTEAFF.

About this clone itself: Other DNA sequences in the same sample also yield this CDR3. The chain joins TRBV28 to TRBJ1-1; D is unclear. The CDR3 consists of 12 residues. The V and J ends lost 1 base and 5 bases respectively, with 5 bases between them. CDR1 is MDHEN, CDR2 SYDVKM, per germline. CDR3: CASSLSGTEAFF. As DNA, the CDR3 is TGTGCCAGCAGTTTATCGGGGACTGAAGCTTTCTTT.

With respect to this clone: The same CDR3 arises from other DNA sequences in this sample as well. The genes are TRBV7-9 and TRBJ2-7, with D hard to call. V was shortened by 5 bases and J by 2 bases, with 4 bases between the two germline ends. The CDR3 consists of 11 residues. Germline V gene data show CDR1 as SEHNR and CDR2 as FQNEAQ (reference sequence). The CDR3 here is CASSLTYEQYF. The CDR3 DNA reads TGTGCCAGCAGCCTCACCTACGAGCAGTACTTC.

The chain has TRBV13 and TRBJ1-1; 8 positions match TRBD1. The V segment lost 0 bases and the J segment 5 bases; nucleotides outside the gene matches: 5. The length of the CDR3 is 15 residues. Germline loops: CDR1 PRHDT, CDR2 FYEKMQ (reference sequence). Here the CDR3 DNA reads TGTGCCAGCAGCTTAGGCCGCAGGGGGCGAACTGAAGCTTTCTTT. Translation: CASSLGRRGRTEAFF.

Remarks on this clone: Distinct nucleotide sequences in the sample also encode this CDR3. This rearrangement joins TRBV28 to TRBJ2-5; D is uncertain. The germline V gene has CDR1 MDHEN and CDR2 SYDVKM. V was clipped by 4 bases and J by 2 bases, with 5 bases between them. The CDR3 loop spans 12 amino acids. This CDR3 reads CASSSIQETQYF. The CDR3 nucleotides read TGTGCCAGCAGTTCGATTCAAGAGACCCAGTACTTC.

Regarding this clone: The sample carries other DNA sequences with the same CDR3. This chain connects TRBV7-9 to TRBJ2-3; 7 bases line up with TRBD2. V lost 2 bases, J lost 0 bases, and 2 bases stayed unmatched. The V gene's germline CDR1 is SEHNR and CDR2 FQNEAQ (reference sequence). The CDR3 loop spans 15 amino acids. The CDR3 protein is CASSLLAASTDTQYF. The CDR3 coding sequence is TGTGCCAGCAGCTTACTAGCGGCTAGCACAGATACGCAGTATTTT.

The chain employs TRBV6-6 and TRBJ2-7; D is undetermined. In germline, CDR1 is MNHNY, CDR2 SVGAGI (reference sequence). Deletions cut 2 bases from V and 4 bases from J, with 6 bases between. CDR3 length: 12 amino acids. This CDR3 reads CASSYVKYEQYF. DNA of the CDR3: TGTGCCAGCAGTTACGTGAAATACGAGCAGTACTTC.

To note about this clone: The same CDR3 is also encoded by other DNA sequences in this sample. This CDR3 is CASSELAGASTDTQYF. The CDR3 DNA reads TGTGCCAGCAGTGAACTAGCGGGGGCTAGCACAGATACGCAGTATTTT. This chain links TRBV2 with TRBJ2-3; TRBD2 matches 10 bases. There are 16 residues in the CDR3. Trimming took 2 bases from V and 0 from J; bases not matched to a gene: 2. Germline V gene lookup returns CDR1 SNHLY and CDR2 FYNNEI.

The J gene is TRBJ1-2, the V gene TRBV5-6; no definite D call. CDR1 SGHDT and CDR2 YYEEEE come from the germline V gene. This CDR3 is built from 13 residues. The V gene lost 2 bases and the J gene lost 1 base, with 6 bases spanning the gap. The CDR3 DNA is TGTGCCAGCAGCTTTGGGAGTAACTATGGCTACACCTTC. Translated, it gives CASSFGSNYGYTF.

J is TRBJ2-7 and V is TRBV5-6; D gene unclear. Trimming stripped 0 bases from V and 5 bases from J, with 9 bases between. Germline assignment: CDR1 SGHDT and CDR2 YYEEEE. This CDR3 comprises 13 residues. The CDR3 region is CASSLAVNNEQYF. The CDR3 DNA reads TGTGCCAGCAGCTTGGCTGTTAACAACGAGCAGTACTTC. Together with reference TRBV5-6 and TRBJ2-7, the CDR3 gives the full variable domain: DAGVTQSPTHLIKTRGQQVTLRCSPKSGHDTVSWYQQALGQGPQFIFQYYEEEERQRGNFPDRFSGHQFPNYSSELNVNALLLGDSALYLCASSLAVNNEQYFGPGTRLTVT.

V and J are TRBV27 and TRBJ2-7; D is possibly TRBD2 (6 bases). V was pared by 8 bases and J by 9 bases, with 20 bases between. Germline V gene sequence: CDR1 MNHEY, CDR2 SMNVEV (reference sequence). CDR3 length equals 13 residues. CDR3 amino acids: CASYTRVGEVQYF. CDR3 in DNA: TGTGCCAGCTATACCAGGGTGGGGGAGGTGCAGTACTTC.

The J gene is TRBJ1-5, the V gene TRBV19; D possibly corresponds to TRBD1 (5 bases). The CDR3 consists of 16 residues. V lost 5 bases and J lost 2, with 16 bases in between. Germline lookup yields CDR1 LNHDA and CDR2 SQIVND (reference sequence). CDR3 sequence: CASSESGEWGNQPQHF. The CDR3 bases are TGTGCCAGTAGTGAATCGGGGGAGTGGGGCAATCAGCCCCAGCATTTT.

The chain joins TRBV10-3 to TRBJ2-3, with 8 bases aligning to TRBD2. V gave up 3 bases and J gave up 3 bases; unmatched junction bases: 17. The germline V gene has CDR1 ENHRY and CDR2 SYGVKD. CDR3 length: 19 amino acids. CDR3 residues: CAISDEQLGRGRGTDTQYF. CDR3 in DNA: TGTGCCATCAGTGATGAGCAACTCGGGAGGGGACGTGGGACAGATACGCAGTATTTT.

The chain joins TRBV9 to TRBJ2-5; 8 bases fit TRBD1. The CDR3 covers 16 residues. Unmatched junction bases numbered 10, after V lost 3 bases and J lost 3 bases. CDR1 is SGDLS, CDR2 YYNGEE, per germline. Written as DNA, the CDR3 is TGTGCCAGCAGCGGATGGGGGGACAGGACAAAAGAGACCCAGTACTTC. The encoded protein is CASSGWGDRTKETQYF.

In this sample, this clone turned up once. V gene TRBV19 combines with J gene TRBJ1-5; D is possibly TRBD1 (5 bases). V shed 8 bases and J shed 3 bases, with 17 bases lying between them. CDR3 size: 15 residues. Germline CDR1 reads LNHDA; CDR2 reads SQIVND (reference sequence). The CDR3 sequence: CASSDRFGANQPQHF. CDR3 bases: TGTGCCAGTTCCGACCGTTTTGGGGCCAATCAGCCCCAGCATTTT.

V gene TRBV28 combines with J gene TRBJ2-2; D is uncertain. The V gene's germline CDR1 is MDHEN and CDR2 SYDVKM. V shed 1 base and J shed 4 bases, with 13 bases lying between them. The CDR3 sequence is 16 residues long. This chain's CDR3 is CASSLLWSQFTGELFF. DNA of the CDR3: TGTGCCAGCAGTTTATTGTGGTCACAATTCACCGGGGAGCTGTTTTTT.

This clone is a singleton in its sample. The identical CDR3 is also encoded by other nucleotide sequences in the sample. This sequence joins TRBV30 and TRBJ2-7; TRBD1 aligns across 8 bases. This CDR3 has 14 amino acids. CDR1 is GTSNPN and CDR2 is SVGIG in the germline V gene (reference sequence). V was pared by 0 bases and J by 0 bases, with 1 base of the junction left unmatched. The CDR3 reads CAWSVGTGSYEQYF. The CDR3 DNA reads as TGTGCCTGGAGTGTAGGGACAGGCTCCTACGAGCAGTACTTC.

The V call is TRBV11-1, the J call TRBJ2-7, with unresolved D. Trimming pared 1 base from V and 3 bases from J, leaving 7 bases between. Germline CDR1 is SGHAT and CDR2 is FQDESV (reference sequence). The CDR3 extends over 13 amino acids. The CDR3 loop is CASSLDGSYEQYF. CDR3 bases: TGTGCCAGCAGCTTAGATGGCAGCTACGAGCAGTACTTC.

This rearrangement joins TRBV5-4 to TRBJ2-1; D is tentatively TRBD1 or TRBD2 (5 bases each). Germline assignment: CDR1 SGHNT and CDR2 YYREEE (reference sequence). The CDR3 extends over 15 amino acids. The V end was cut by 1 base, the J end by 9 bases, with 17 bases between. The CDR3 is CASSLLSQVRGEQFF. The CDR3 coding sequence is TGTGCCAGCAGCTTGTTGTCACAGGTACGGGGTGAGCAGTTCTTC.

This chain connects TRBV6-5 to TRBJ1-2, with D possibly matching TRBD1 (5 bases). V shed 1 base and J shed 5 bases, with 11 bases lying between them. Germline V gene lookup returns CDR1 MNHEY and CDR2 SVGAGI. This CDR3 has 14 amino acids. Here the CDR3 DNA reads TGTGCCAGCAGTTACTTCGGGACGGATTATGGCTACACCTTC. It is translated as CASSYFGTDYGYTF.

This clone was picked up a small number of times. The chain carries TRBV6-1 and TRBJ1-1; no clear D gene. CDR1 and CDR2 from the germline V gene are MNHNS and SASEGT. The CDR3 is 14 residues long. V was shortened by 1 base and J by 3 bases, with 9 bases between the two germline ends. CDR3: CASSEVGWDTEAFF. CDR3 nucleotides: TGTGCCAGCAGTGAAGTAGGGTGGGACACTGAAGCTTTCTTT.

The chain couples TRBV28 to TRBJ2-3; 9 positions match TRBD2. Looked up from germline, CDR1 is MDHEN and CDR2 is SYDVKM. V shed 3 bases, J shed 4 bases, and the junction held 5 bases outside the gene matches. This CDR3 is 15 amino acids long. The CDR3 DNA is TGTGCCAGCAGTTTCCGTAGCGGGAGTCCAGATACGCAGTATTTT. Translation gives CASSFRSGSPDTQYF.

In DNA, the CDR3 is TGTGCCAGCAGCTTCCGGCGGGAGAGGGCAGATACGCAGTATTTT. This gives the protein CASSFRRERADTQYF. The rearrangement joins TRBV5-4 to TRBJ2-3; 7 nucleotides line up with TRBD2. V was pared by 2 bases and J by 4 bases, with 7 bases of the junction left unmatched. The CDR3 runs to 15 residues. In germline, CDR1 is SGHNT, CDR2 YYREEE (reference sequence).